This T cell receptor (beta chain) is from a study of CD8 T cells in Susac syndrome. Reverse transcription used roughly 0.5 to 1 ug RNA and random hexamers. Each CDR3 protein is one row after TCRdb ran MiXCR on the immunoSEQ multiplex PCR reads. The sample lists about 200,000 distinct CDR3 sequences; approximately 95% were seen once. Bulk CD8+ and CD4+ cells came from magnetic negative isolation; CD8+ TEMRA by FACS. J lost 4 bases, V lost 5 bases, and 7 bases had no gene match. CDR3 length: 14 residues. Germline values: CDR1 GTSNPN, CDR2 SVGIG (reference sequence). This rearrangement joins TRBV30 to TRBJ2-2; 7 bases are shared with TRBD1. This TCR came from a human donor in good health. The sample was CD4+ T cells from PBMCs. The CDR3 reads CAWDRALVTGELFF. The CDR3 bases are TGTGCCTGGGACAGGGCCCTAGTCACCGGGGAGCTGTTTTTT.